This is a list of T cell receptor beta chains from one sample in a study of CD8 T cell repertoires and HIV-1 epitope variants. These receptors' antigens are unknown. Sequencing was performed with immunoSEQ multiplex PCR; in TCRdb, only in-frame clones are kept and a portion is missing. This table holds 5,000 or so clones, roughly two thirds found once. Sequenced: cultured CD8+ T cells derived from PBMCs. These receptors all stem from a male donor with HIV. Each CDR3 is given with its conserved first and last residue. Each record gives: V gene, clone size, J gene, D gene, CDR3 DNA, CDR3 protein. A D gene is named only where the DNA matches it firmly. Rows may omit the clone size; those that give it use once, few, many or a size class.

>TRBV28|-|TRBJ2-3|TRBD2
TGTGCCAGCAGCCCCATATTAATCCGACTAGCGGGAGATGGAGATACGCAGTATTTT
CASSPILIRLAGDGDTQYF
>TRBV19|-|TRBJ1-2|-
TGTGCCAGTAGTATAGCAGGGGTCGCCTATGGCTACACCTTC
CASSIAGVAYGYTF
>TRBV30|few|TRBJ2-1|-
TGTGCCTGGAGTGAGGGGGAACAGCTCCAGTTCTTC
CAWSEGEQLQFF
>TRBV5-1|-|TRBJ1-5|-
TGCGCCAGCAGCCAGGGAGACTCTCCCAACAATCAGCCCCAGCATTTT
CASSQGDSPNNQPQHF
>TRBV19|-|TRBJ1-1|-
TGTGCCAGTAGTTCCTCCGGGAGGCAAGCTTTCTTT
CASSSSGRQAFF
>TRBV6-6|-|TRBJ2-3|-
TGTGCCAGCAGTTACTCGGGCAGCACAGATACGCAGTATTTT
CASSYSGSTDTQYF
>TRBV11-2|-|TRBJ2-2|TRBD1
TGTGCCAGCAGCTTAGAAGTACAGGGGTACACCGGGGAGCTGTTTTTT
CASSLEVQGYTGELFF
>TRBV28|-|TRBJ1-5|-
TGTGCCAGCAGTACGTTAGGGGGAAGCAATCAGCCCCAGCATTTT
CASSTLGGSNQPQHF
>TRBV28|-|TRBJ2-1|-
TGTGCCAGCAGTTTATTAGCGGACTCCTACAATGAGCAGTTCTTC
CASSLLADSYNEQFF
>TRBV19|-|TRBJ2-7|-
TGTGCCAGTTCCCCCGGACCCCAACGGGAGCAGTACTTC
CASSPGPQREQYF
>TRBV4-2|-|TRBJ2-2|-
TGTGCCAGCCGGGATGGGCCAGGGGTAACCGGGGAGCTGTTTTTT
CASRDGPGVTGELFF
>TRBV15|few|TRBJ2-7|-
TGTGCCACCAGCAGTGTTCGGGTACTAGCCACCCTTTACGAGCAGTACTTC
CATSSVRVLATLYEQYF
>TRBV28|-|TRBJ1-2|-
TGTGCCAGCAGTGCGCCCAACGTGGACAGCCTCAGTGGCTACACCTTC
CASSAPNVDSLSGYTF
>TRBV19|-|TRBJ2-6|-
TGTGCCAGTAGGAGACAGACCTCTGGGGCCAACGTCCTGACTTTC
CASRRQTSGANVLTF
>TRBV11-2|-|TRBJ2-5|-
TGTGCCAGCAGCTTAGATCTGACTGGGAGCGCAGAGACCCAGTACTTC
CASSLDLTGSAETQYF
>TRBV5-5|few|TRBJ2-7|TRBD1
TGTGCCAGCAGCTTGGAGGGGGCAGGGTACGAGCAGTACTTC
CASSLEGAGYEQYF
>TRBV10-3|-|TRBJ1-1|-
TGTGCCATCAGGGGGGATGGGGTGAACACTGAAGCTTTCTTT
CAIRGDGVNTEAFF
>TRBV7-9|-|TRBJ1-6|-
TGTGCCAGCAGCACAGCGATTAGCTCCTATAATTCACCCCTCCACTTT
CASSTAISSYNSPLHF
>TRBV13|-|TRBJ2-2|-
TGTGCCAGCGAGGGGGCCGGGGAGCTGTTTTTT
CASEGAGELFF
>TRBV4-3|-|TRBJ1-2|TRBD1
TGCGCCAGCAGCCATTCCGGGACAGGGGAGTCCTATGGCTACACCTTC
CASSHSGTGESYGYTF
>TRBV19|-|TRBJ2-1|TRBD1
TGTGCCAGTGGGAATTCCGGGACAGGAGGGGAACATGAGCAGTTCTTC
CASGNSGTGGEHEQFF
>TRBV6-1|-|TRBJ2-2|-
TGTGCCAGCGACGCCGGTAGCTGGGTGGGCGGGGAGCTGTTTTTT
CASDAGSWVGGELFF
>TRBV29-1|-|TRBJ2-1|TRBD2
TGCAGCGTTGCAGCGGGAGAACTCACTTACAATGAGCAGTTCTTC
CSVAAGELTYNEQFF